This T cell receptor (beta chain) stems from a study of chronic HIV infection and antiretroviral therapy. V lost 1 base and J 2 bases, leaving 9 bases between the germline ends. Germline loops: CDR1 SEHNR, CDR2 FQNEAQ (reference sequence). CDR3 length: 14 amino acids. One entry per CDR3 protein results from TCRdb running MiXCR on the 5' RACE reads. The table records some 43,000 distinct CDR3 sequences, 19% of them present only once. This clonotype was detected a few times. The clonotype was recovered from an adult who had HIV and had not received antiretroviral therapy, or was an uninfected healthy control (not recorded which). The chain combines TRBV7-9 with TRBJ2-7; D is undetermined. Material: peripheral blood. The CDR3 protein is CASSLGPFPYEQYF. In DNA, the CDR3 is TGTGCCAGCAGCTTAGGGCCATTTCCCTACGAGCAGTACTTC.